The clone carrying this T cell receptor (beta chain) was seen a handful of times. A unique molecular identifier was carried by every single TCR cDNA molecule. TCRdb re-analysed the 5' RACE reads in MiXCR, keeping a single row per CDR3 protein. The table lists 45,000 to 65,000 distinct CDR3 sequences, 6.5% to 7.5% of them singletons. Time point meaning: blood at routine non-recurrence follow-up after resection. Unsorted tumor, nontumor lung tissue or cryopreserved PBMC supplied the whole RNA. This sample was included in a study of spatial heterogeneity in lung cancer. Study in general: Available follow-up PBMC samples, collected a median of around 23 months post-resection, were sequenced. Sequencing consistently turned up more beta-chain sequences than alpha-chain sequences. In the raw reads, each unique TCR and UMI combination was present more than ten times on average.

The V end lost 4 bases, the J end lost 1 base, and 13 bases lay between the germline ends. This CDR3 comprises 15 residues. Germline values: CDR1 KGHSH, CDR2 LQKENI. The starting material was PBMCs, obtained at follow-up. The clonotype was recovered from a female donor with early-stage non-small cell lung cancer. J is TRBJ2-5 and V is TRBV18, with D possibly called TRBD1 or TRBD2 (5 bases each). DNA for the CDR3: TGTGCCAGCTCACTCCCCCCGGGGACCCAAGAGACCCAGTACTTC. Translated, it gives CASSLPPGTQETQYF.